Ten or more counts support the clone carrying this TCR beta chain. What it binds is unknown. CDR3 length: 12 amino acids. The V end lost 1 base, the J end lost 5 bases, and 6 bases lay between the germline ends. CDR1 SGHDT and CDR2 YYEEEE come from the germline V gene. The record originates from a study of spatial heterogeneity in lung cancer. General observations from the study: Ubiquitous, expanded tumor-derived TCRs were more frequently observed in blood at resection than at follow-up.

Time point meaning: sample taken at primary tumor resection. Unsorted whole RNA of tumor, nontumor lung or frozen PBMC was sequenced. Donation came from 70 or so patients with untreated early-stage non-small cell lung cancer. A unique molecular identifier was carried by every single TCR cDNA molecule. A single record per CDR3 protein comes from TCRdb applying MiXCR to the 5' RACE reads. The sample lists more than 10,000 distinct CDR3 sequences; about 5% were seen once. The rearrangement links TRBV5-6 to TRBJ2-5; D is uncertain. This receptor was obtained from a male donor with early-stage non-small cell lung cancer. The sequences come from PBMCs, collected at surgery. The CDR3 DNA is TGTGCCAGCAGCTTGTCGGCGGAGACCCAGTACTTC. Protein: CASSLSAETQYF. Looking up the rest from reference TRBV5-6 and TRBJ2-5 gives the full variable domain: DAGVTQSPTHLIKTRGQQVTLRCSPKSGHDTVSWYQQALGQGPQFIFQYYEEEERQRGNFPDRFSGHQFPNYSSELNVNALLLGDSALYLCASSLSAETQYFGPGTRLLVL.